The 31 T cell receptor beta chains given below trace back to one sample, sequenced in a study of blood T cell repertoires in COVID-19. Assay used: immunoSEQ multiplex PCR; TCRdb lists only in-frame clones, some missing. The sample lists tens of thousands of clones, 87% seen once, with roughly 14% in the top ten. The sequenced sample was peripheral blood. The receptors derive from a human donor in a cohort sampled during active COVID-19. The donor label of this sample is uncertain.

The rearrangement joins TRBV14 to TRBJ1-6; D unresolved. CDR3 length equals 17 residues. Between the trimmed V and J ends, which lost 0 bases and 10 bases, there was a span of 19 bases. CDR1 is SGHDN and CDR2 is FVKESK in the germline V gene. In nucleotides, the CDR3 is TGTGCCAGCAGCCAAGACTTGCGCATAACGGTAGAATCACCCCTCCACTTT. Encoded protein: CASSQDLRITVESPLHF.

The sample holds one count of this clone. This rearrangement joins TRBV29-1 to TRBJ2-5; 7 nucleotides line up with TRBD1. CDR3 length: 13 residues. Germline CDR1 is SQVTM and CDR2 is ANQGSEA. V lost 4 bases and J lost 4; bases outside the gene matches: 6. The CDR3 DNA reads TGCAGCGTTGGAGGGGGCAGGAGAGAGACCCAGTACTTC. It encodes CSVGGGRRETQYF.

The rearrangement joins TRBV18 to TRBJ2-7; 9 nucleotides match TRBD1. CDR3 length: 15 amino acids. The V segment lost 3 bases and the J segment 4 bases; nucleotides outside the gene matches: 7. Germline loops: CDR1 KGHSH, CDR2 LQKENI. CDR3 amino acids: CASSPGIGTGYEQYF. CDR3 nucleotide sequence: TGTGCCAGCTCACCCGGGATCGGGACAGGGTACGAGCAGTACTTC.

The chain joins TRBV2 to TRBJ2-7; TRBD1 agrees at 8 bases. Germline V gives CDR1 SNHLY, CDR2 FYNNEI. The V and J ends lost 6 bases and 3 bases, in that order; junction bases with no gene match: 4. The CDR3 runs to 13 residues. The CDR3 DNA follows: TGTGCCAGCAGGGGGACAGGCCGCTACGAGCAGTACTTC. The encoded protein is CASRGTGRYEQYF.

This chain uses TRBV27 with TRBJ2-2; D is possibly TRBD1 (6 bases). This CDR3 has 15 residues. Per germline, CDR1 MNHEY and CDR2 SMNVEV (reference sequence). V lost 5 bases and J lost 2, with 12 bases in between. CDR3 nucleotides: TGTGCCAGCAGTAGAGGACAGCGAAACACCGGGGAGCTGTTTTTT. It specifies CASSRGQRNTGELFF.

This chain connects TRBV28 to TRBJ1-2, with 7 bases fitting TRBD1. The V and J ends lost 5 bases and 6 bases, in that order; junction bases with no gene match: 9. The germline V gene has CDR1 MDHEN and CDR2 SYDVKM. The CDR3 covers 14 residues. The CDR3 DNA reads TGTGCCAGCAGTCGTGGGACAGTTCAAAATGGCTACACCTTC. This gives the protein CASSRGTVQNGYTF.

This CDR3 is CASSTSWREQFF. CDR3 in DNA: TGTGCCAGTAGTACCTCCTGGCGGGAGCAGTTCTTC. V is TRBV19 and J is TRBJ2-1; D call uncertain. This CDR3 contains 12 residues. Trimming removed 4 bases from V and 10 bases from J, with 11 bases in between. CDR1 LNHDA and CDR2 SQIVND come from the germline V gene (reference sequence).

The chain has TRBV6-5 and TRBJ2-6; no reliable D call. Germline-derived CDR1 and CDR2 are MNHEY and SVGAGI. V lost 6 bases to trimming and J lost 0 bases, with 9 bases between them. The length of the CDR3 is 15 residues. CDR3 bases: TGTGCCAGCAGCATTACAGTCTCTGGGGCCAACGTCCTGACTTTC. Its protein is CASSITVSGANVLTF.

V usage is TRBV12-3 or TRBV12-4 and J usage is TRBJ1-5; 7 nucleotides match TRBD1. CDR3 length equals 13 residues. Losses at the gene ends were 5 bases for V and 4 bases for J; bases not matched to a gene: 2. CDR3 amino acids: CASSTGENQPQHF. CDR3 nucleotide sequence: TGTGCCAGCAGTACAGGGGAAAATCAGCCCCAGCATTTT.

This chain links TRBV2 with TRBJ1-1, with a tentative D call TRBD1 (6 bases). Germline V gene lookup returns CDR1 SNHLY and CDR2 FYNNEI. Trimming shortened V by 7 bases and J by 0 bases, and 15 bases separated the two germline ends. The CDR3 is 15 residues long. Here the CDR3 reads CASILQGRMNTEAFF. The CDR3 region has the DNA TGTGCCAGCATTTTACAGGGACGGATGAACACTGAAGCTTTCTTT.

The chain joins TRBV6-2 or TRBV6-3 to TRBJ1-2; D gene unclear. V gave up 4 bases and J gave up 0 bases, with 6 bases separating them. The CDR3 covers 13 residues. Per the germline V gene, CDR1 is MNHEY and CDR2 is SVGEGT. CDR3 loop: CASSSYSNYGYTF. The CDR3 DNA sequence: TGTGCCAGCAGTTCATACTCTAACTATGGCTACACCTTC.

This chain connects TRBV29-1 to TRBJ1-2, with D hard to call. V was clipped by 2 bases and J by 4 bases, with 8 bases between them. The CDR3 consists of 12 residues. Germline CDR1 reads SQVTM; CDR2 reads ANQGSEA. The CDR3 DNA is TGCAGCGTTGAACGGTCGGTCTATGGCTACACCTTC. It yields the protein CSVERSVYGYTF.

This sequence joins TRBV4-1 and TRBJ2-5; unclear D gene. The V end lost 1 base, the J end lost 2 bases, and 11 bases lay between the germline ends. Germline V gene data show CDR1 as MGHRA and CDR2 as YSYEKL. The CDR3 sequence is 15 residues long. The DNA for the CDR3 is TGCGCCAGCAGCCAAGGATCATTTACTCAAGAGACCCAGTACTTC. It yields the protein CASSQGSFTQETQYF.

The CDR3 bases are TGTGCCAGCAGCTTGCTGGGGGCCTCACGCTGGACTGAAGCTTTCTTT. Amino acids: CASSLLGASRWTEAFF. The V and J genes are TRBV5-6 and TRBJ1-1; perhaps TRBD1 as D (6 bases). Germline V gene data show CDR1 as SGHDT and CDR2 as YYEEEE. Deletions cut 1 base from V and 5 bases from J, with 18 bases between. The CDR3 is 16 residues long. Complete variable domain (other parts from reference TRBV5-6 and TRBJ1-1): DAGVTQSPTHLIKTRGQQVTLRCSPKSGHDTVSWYQQALGQGPQFIFQYYEEEERQRGNFPDRFSGHQFPNYSSELNVNALLLGDSALYLCASSLLGASRWTEAFFGQGTRLTVV.

The rearrangement links TRBV13 to TRBJ2-7, with TRBD2 as a possible D gene (5 bases). The CDR3 extends over 13 amino acids. CDR1 and CDR2 from the germline V gene are PRHDT and FYEKMQ (reference sequence). Trimming took off 3 bases at V and 3 bases at J, with 9 bases between the two ends. The CDR3 DNA sequence: TGTGCCAGCAGCTTTATCGGGAACTACGAGCAGTACTTC. Its protein product is CASSFIGNYEQYF.

J is TRBJ2-3 and V is TRBV25-1, with 11 positions matching TRBD2. Germline V CDR1 and CDR2: MGHDK, SYGVNS. CDR3 length equals 15 residues. J was trimmed by 4 bases and V by 5 bases; bases with no gene match: 5. DNA of the CDR3: TGTGCCAGCAGTAAGGTTAGCGGGGGGGCAGATACGCAGTATTTT. This gives the protein CASSKVSGGADTQYF.

The rearrangement joins TRBV11-2 to TRBJ2-1, with 10 positions matching TRBD2. In germline, CDR1 is SGHAT, CDR2 FQNNGV. The V and J ends lost 4 bases and 7 bases, in that order; junction bases with no gene match: 4. The CDR3 totals 14 residues. The CDR3 reads CASSSLAGFNEQFF. The DNA for the CDR3 is TGTGCCAGCAGCTCACTAGCGGGGTTTAATGAGCAGTTCTTC.

The CDR3 protein is CASSYYRGGNQPQHF. CDR3 DNA: TGTGCCAGCAGTTACTACAGGGGAGGCAATCAGCCCCAGCATTTT. The chain uses TRBV6-5 and TRBJ1-5; 7 bases are a match to TRBD1. With 1 base clipped from V and 2 bases from J, the junction kept 2 bases outside the gene matches. Germline values: CDR1 MNHEY, CDR2 SVGAGI. The CDR3 contains 15 residues.

This clone came up a few times. The genes are TRBV7-9 and TRBJ2-1; 9 nucleotides line up with TRBD2. The V segment lost 1 base and the J segment 7 bases; nucleotides outside the gene matches: 8. Germline V gene data show CDR1 as SEHNR and CDR2 as FQNEAQ (reference sequence). CDR3 size: 16 residues. For the CDR3, the DNA is TGTGCCAGCAGCTTAGGGGCGGGAGGGGGAGTGAATGAGCAGTTCTTC. Translating gives CASSLGAGGGVNEQFF.

This chain connects TRBV5-4 to TRBJ1-1; D not certain. The CDR3 covers 15 residues. V gave up 4 bases and J gave up 1 base, with 14 bases separating them. Germline V gene data show CDR1 as SGHNT and CDR2 as YYREEE (reference sequence). The CDR3, as DNA: TGTGCCAGCAGCCTCCATGACCTAGGGAACACTGAAGCTTTCTTT. It yields the protein CASSLHDLGNTEAFF. Together with reference TRBV5-4 and TRBJ1-1, the CDR3 gives the full variable domain: ETGVTQSPTHLIKTRGQQVTLRCSSQSGHNTVSWYQQALGQGPQFIFQYYREEENGRGNFPPRFSGLQFPNYSSELNVNALELDDSALYLCASSLHDLGNTEAFFGQGTRLTVV.

The rearrangement joins TRBV4-1 to TRBJ2-5; D may be TRBD1 (5 bases). The CDR3 is 17 residues long. Germline-derived CDR1 and CDR2 are MGHRA and YSYEKL. Deletions cut 3 bases from V and 4 bases from J, with 21 bases between. DNA for the CDR3: TGCGCCAGCAGCCACTTTTCACGAGGCAGGGCTCCAGAGACCCAGTACTTC. Translating gives CASSHFSRGRAPETQYF.

The chain couples TRBV29-1 to TRBJ2-1; maybe TRBD2 (6 bases). The CDR3 length is 11 residues. The germline V gene encodes CDR1 SQVTM and CDR2 ANQGSEA. The CDR3 loop is CTSGGSGEQFF. CDR3 sequence (DNA): TGCACCTCCGGGGGTTCCGGGGAGCAGTTCTTC.

The chain uses TRBV6-1 and TRBJ1-4; weak D call: TRBD1 (5 bases). V lost 1 base and J 7 bases, leaving 16 bases between the germline ends. Germline V gives CDR1 MNHNS, CDR2 SASEGT. There are 16 residues in the CDR3. CDR3 coding DNA: TGTGCCAGCAGTGAAGGGACATACCTTGGGCGTGAAAAACTGTTTTTT. It codes for CASSEGTYLGREKLFF.

The rearrangement uses TRBV7-2 and TRBJ2-3; 7 bases are shared with TRBD1. The CDR3 totals 15 residues. Germline V lookup: CDR1 SGHTA, CDR2 FQGNSA. With 5 bases clipped from V and 0 bases from J, the junction kept 5 bases outside the gene matches. The CDR3 protein is CASSLQTGSTDTQYF. As DNA, the CDR3 is TGTGCCAGCAGCCTTCAGACAGGGAGCACAGATACGCAGTATTTT.

This sequence joins TRBV7-8 and TRBJ1-2, with TRBD1 as a possible D gene (6 bases). Per germline, CDR1 SGHVS and CDR2 FQNEAQ. The CDR3 covers 15 residues. The ends were cut back, 5 bases at V and 3 bases at J, with 16 bases in the middle. The CDR3 nucleotides read TGTGCCAGCAGCCCGAGACGGGACACCTACTATGGCTACACCTTC. It translates to CASSPRRDTYYGYTF.

This sequence joins TRBV9 and TRBJ2-7; TRBD1 might be the D (6 bases). This CDR3 has 13 amino acids. Looked up from germline, CDR1 is SGDLS and CDR2 is YYNGEE. V was shortened by 4 bases and J by 1 base, with 9 bases between the two germline ends. The CDR3 DNA reads TGTGCCAGCAGCCCGACAGGATCCTACGAGCAGTACTTC. Amino acid sequence: CASSPTGSYEQYF.

The chain links TRBV5-4 to TRBJ2-5; TRBD2 agrees at 14 bases. Germline V CDR1 and CDR2: SGHNT, YYREEE (reference sequence). V gave up 4 bases and J gave up 6 bases; unmatched junction bases: 8. The CDR3 has 16 residues. Here the CDR3 reads CASSQSTSGGAKTQYF. In DNA form, the CDR3 reads TGTGCCAGCAGCCAGTCGACTAGCGGGGGGGCAAAGACCCAGTACTTC.

This sequence joins TRBV10-3 and TRBJ1-2, with TRBD1 identical over 12 bases. The CDR3 runs to 15 residues. V was clipped by 6 bases and J by 7 bases; unmatched bases: 9. Germline assignment: CDR1 ENHRY and CDR2 SYGVKD. The DNA of the CDR3 is TGTGCCATCAGCGAGGGACAGGGGGCTGGCTTTGGCTACACCTTC. Translating it yields CAISEGQGAGFGYTF.

The table lists this clone with a count of one. The rearrangement links TRBV20-1 to TRBJ2-3; the match to TRBD2 covers 8 bases. CDR1 is DFQATT, CDR2 SNEGSKA, per germline (reference sequence). The CDR3 runs 14 residues. V lost 3 bases and J lost 8; bases outside the gene matches: 10. The CDR3 sequence is CSASGAGAWGTQYF. The CDR3 DNA is TGCAGTGCTAGTGGAGCGGGGGCCTGGGGTACGCAGTATTTT.

V is TRBV4-1 and J is TRBJ2-6, with 7 positions matching TRBD1. CDR1 is MGHRA and CDR2 is YSYEKL in the germline V gene. With V trimmed by 4 bases and J by 0 bases, 9 bases remained unmatched. The length of the CDR3 is 18 residues. The CDR3 loop reads CASSPERSGGSGANVLTF. As DNA, the CDR3 is TGCGCCAGCAGCCCCGAGCGGTCAGGGGGCTCTGGGGCCAACGTCCTGACTTTC.

This sequence joins TRBV5-5 and TRBJ1-2; TRBD1 might be the D (6 bases). V was clipped by 4 bases and J by 2 bases, with 9 bases between them. Germline V CDR1 and CDR2: SGHKS, YYEKEE (reference sequence). The CDR3 runs 13 residues. The CDR3 spells CASSTQGNYGYTF. CDR3 coding DNA: TGTGCCAGCAGCACGCAGGGGAACTATGGCTACACCTTC.